This TCR beta chain was captured by sequencing in a study of cytomegalovirus exposure and HLA in healthy donors. For the study at large: Among the roughly 370 genotyped donors, 70% to 85% were placed in the Caucasian-associated ancestry cluster.

In germline, CDR1 is SGHRS, CDR2 YFSETQ. The CDR3 runs to 15 residues. V lost 4 bases and J 0 bases, leaving 11 bases between the germline ends. A remark on this clone: The antigen is not known.

Study-level findings and limits: Within the data, a cluster of highly shared sequence variants was likely a sequencing artifact. In a later analysis, specific HLA alleles were associated with over 15,000 TCR beta sequences at a 0.05 false discovery rate.

The PCR had 60 Vbeta and 13 Jbeta primers. Libraries were prepared by immunoSEQ multiplex PCR; TCRdb keeps only in-frame clonotypes and omits some of them. The repertoire consists of roughly 140,000 clones, with about four fifths occurring once and the leading ten covering approximately 2%. J is TRBJ2-1 and V is TRBV5-1; possible D gene TRBD2, 6 bases. The sequenced material came from PBMCs. This receptor was identified in a man younger than 40 in good health and CMV-seronegative. The CDR3 spells CASSAGTYSYNEQFF. CDR3 coding DNA: TGCGCCAGCAGCGCCGGGACTTACTCCTACAATGAGCAGTTCTTC.